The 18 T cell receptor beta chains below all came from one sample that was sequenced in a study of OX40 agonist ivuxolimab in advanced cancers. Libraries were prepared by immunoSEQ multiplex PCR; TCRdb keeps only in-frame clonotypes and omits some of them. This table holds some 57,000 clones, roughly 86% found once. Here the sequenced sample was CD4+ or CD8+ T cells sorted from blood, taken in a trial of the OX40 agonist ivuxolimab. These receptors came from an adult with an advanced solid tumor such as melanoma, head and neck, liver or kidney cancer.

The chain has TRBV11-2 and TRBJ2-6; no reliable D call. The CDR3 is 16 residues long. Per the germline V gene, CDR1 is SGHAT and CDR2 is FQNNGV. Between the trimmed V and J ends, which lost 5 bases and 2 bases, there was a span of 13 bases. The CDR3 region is CASSLDHIPGANVLTF. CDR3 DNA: TGTGCCAGCAGCCTCGACCACATTCCTGGGGCCAACGTCCTGACTTTC.

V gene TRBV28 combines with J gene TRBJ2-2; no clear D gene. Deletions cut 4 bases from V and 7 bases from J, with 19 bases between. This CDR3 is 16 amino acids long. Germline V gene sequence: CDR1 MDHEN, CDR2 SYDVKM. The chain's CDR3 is CASSSRLKGSNGELFF. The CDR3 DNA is TGTGCCAGCAGTTCACGGCTGAAGGGTTCTAACGGGGAGCTGTTTTTT.

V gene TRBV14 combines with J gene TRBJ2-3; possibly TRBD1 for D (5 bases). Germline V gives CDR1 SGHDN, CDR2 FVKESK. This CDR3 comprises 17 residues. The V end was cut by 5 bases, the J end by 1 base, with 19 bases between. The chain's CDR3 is CASSFLSRRTRTDTQYF. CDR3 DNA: TGTGCCAGCAGCTTCCTTTCACGACGGACACGCACAGATACGCAGTATTTT. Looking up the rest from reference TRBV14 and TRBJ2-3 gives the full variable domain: EAGVTQFPSHSVIEKGQTVTLRCDPISGHDNLYWYRRVMGKEIKFLLHFVKESKQDESGMPNNRFLAERTGGTYSTLKVQPAELEDSGVYFCASSFLSRRTRTDTQYFGPGTRLTVL.

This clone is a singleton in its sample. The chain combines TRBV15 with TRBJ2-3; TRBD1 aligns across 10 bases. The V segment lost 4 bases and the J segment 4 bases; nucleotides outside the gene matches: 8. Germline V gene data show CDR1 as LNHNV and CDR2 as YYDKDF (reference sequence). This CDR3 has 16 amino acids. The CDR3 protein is CATSTRQGAAADTQYF. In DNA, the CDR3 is TGTGCCACCAGCACCCGACAGGGGGCAGCGGCAGATACGCAGTATTTT.

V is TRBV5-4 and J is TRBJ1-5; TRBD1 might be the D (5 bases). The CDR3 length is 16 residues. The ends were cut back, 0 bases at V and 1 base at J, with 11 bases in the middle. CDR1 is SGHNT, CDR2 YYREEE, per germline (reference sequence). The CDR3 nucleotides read TGTGCCAGCAGCTTGGCCGGGGCAGGCAGCAATCAGCCCCAGCATTTT. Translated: CASSLAGAGSNQPQHF.

Here the CDR3 DNA reads TGCGCCAGCAGCTTGGACGGCTACACTGAAGCTTTCTTT. This codes for CASSLDGYTEAFF. This chain connects TRBV5-1 to TRBJ1-1; the D is unclear. The V gene's germline CDR1 is SGHRS and CDR2 YFSETQ. This CDR3 is built from 13 residues. V lost 0 bases and J 3 bases, leaving 6 bases between the germline ends.

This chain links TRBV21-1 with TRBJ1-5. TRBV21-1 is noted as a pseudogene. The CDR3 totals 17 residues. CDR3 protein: CASTRPGRGVCNQPQHF. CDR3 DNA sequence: TGTGCCAGCACCAGACCGGGACGGGGGGTCTGCAATCAGCCCCAGCATTTT.

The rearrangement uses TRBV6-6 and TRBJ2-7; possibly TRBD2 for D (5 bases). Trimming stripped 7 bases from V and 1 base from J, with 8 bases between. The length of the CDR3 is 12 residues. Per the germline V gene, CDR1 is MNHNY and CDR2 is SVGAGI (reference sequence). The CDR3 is CASTGESYEQYF. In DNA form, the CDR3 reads TGTGCCAGCACTGGGGAGTCCTACGAGCAGTACTTC.

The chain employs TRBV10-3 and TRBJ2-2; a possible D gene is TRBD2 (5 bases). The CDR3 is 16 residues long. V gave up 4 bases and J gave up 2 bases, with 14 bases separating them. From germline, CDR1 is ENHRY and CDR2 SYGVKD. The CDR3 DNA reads TGTGCCATCAGTGGGTCGAGACGGACTAACACCGGGGAGCTGTTTTTT. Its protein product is CAISGSRRTNTGELFF.

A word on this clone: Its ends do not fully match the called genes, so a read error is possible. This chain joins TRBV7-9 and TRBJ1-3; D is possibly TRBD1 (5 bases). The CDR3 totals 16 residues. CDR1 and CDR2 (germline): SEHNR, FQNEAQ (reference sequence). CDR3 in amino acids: CASSSTAGSPGSTIYF. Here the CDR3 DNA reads TGTGCCAGCAGCTCCACCGCAGGGTCACCTGGAAGCACCATATATTTT.

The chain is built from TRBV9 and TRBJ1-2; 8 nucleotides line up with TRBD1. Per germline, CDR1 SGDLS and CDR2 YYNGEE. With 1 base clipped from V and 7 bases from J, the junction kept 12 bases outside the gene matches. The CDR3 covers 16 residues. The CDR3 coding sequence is TGTGCCAGCAGCGTATCCGATGGGCAGGGGGCAGGTGGCTACACCTTC. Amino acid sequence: CASSVSDGQGAGGYTF.

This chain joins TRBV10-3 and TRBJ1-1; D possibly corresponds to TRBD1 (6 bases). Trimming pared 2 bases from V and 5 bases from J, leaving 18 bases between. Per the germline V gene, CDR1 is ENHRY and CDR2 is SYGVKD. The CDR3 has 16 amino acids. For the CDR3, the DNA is TGTGCCATCAGTGAGACAGAATTCGGGGGCCTGACTGAAGCTTTCTTT. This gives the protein CAISETEFGGLTEAFF.

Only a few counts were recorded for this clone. CDR3 nucleotides: TGTGCCAGCAGCGTAGTAGGGAGCTCCTACAATGAGCAGTTCTTC. This translates into CASSVVGSSYNEQFF. The rearrangement links TRBV9 to TRBJ2-1; perhaps TRBD2 as D (5 bases). The CDR3 is 15 amino acids. Looked up from germline, CDR1 is SGDLS and CDR2 is YYNGEE. Trimming removed 0 bases from V and 0 bases from J, with 7 bases in between. The full variable domain, rest sourced from reference TRBV9 and TRBJ2-1, is DSGVTQTPKHLITATGQRVTLRCSPRSGDLSVYWYQQSLDQGLQFLIQYYNGEERAKGNILERFSAQQFPDLHSELNLSSLELGDSALYFCASSVVGSSYNEQFFGPGTRLTVL.

CDR3 nucleotides: TGTGCCAGCAGTTTGCTAGGCGAGAGCACAGATACGCAGTATTTT. Protein product: CASSLLGESTDTQYF. The chain recombines TRBV27 with TRBJ2-3; D gene ambiguous. The germline CDR1 and CDR2 sequences are MNHEY and SMNVEV (reference sequence). Trimming took off 3 bases at V and 0 bases at J, with 10 bases between the two ends. The CDR3 spans 15 residues.

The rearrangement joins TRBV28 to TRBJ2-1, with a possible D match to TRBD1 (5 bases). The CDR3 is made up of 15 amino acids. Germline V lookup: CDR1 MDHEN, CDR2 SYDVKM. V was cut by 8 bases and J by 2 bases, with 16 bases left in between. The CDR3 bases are TGTGCCAGCTTTAAAGGGGCAGGGACCTACAATGAGCAGTTCTTC. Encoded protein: CASFKGAGTYNEQFF. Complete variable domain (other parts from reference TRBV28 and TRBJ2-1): DVKVTQSSRYLVKRTGEKVFLECVQDMDHENMFWYRQDPGLGLRLIYFSYDVKMKEKGDIPEGYSVSREKKERFSLILESASTNQTSMYLCASFKGAGTYNEQFFGPGTRLTVL.

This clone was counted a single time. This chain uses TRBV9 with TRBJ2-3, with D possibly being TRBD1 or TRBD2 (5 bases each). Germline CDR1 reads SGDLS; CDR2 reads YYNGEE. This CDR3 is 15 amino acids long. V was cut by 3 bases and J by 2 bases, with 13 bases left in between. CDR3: CASSAEGRSTDTQYF. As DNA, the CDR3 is TGTGCCAGCAGCGCTGAGGGGAGATCCACAGATACGCAGTATTTT.

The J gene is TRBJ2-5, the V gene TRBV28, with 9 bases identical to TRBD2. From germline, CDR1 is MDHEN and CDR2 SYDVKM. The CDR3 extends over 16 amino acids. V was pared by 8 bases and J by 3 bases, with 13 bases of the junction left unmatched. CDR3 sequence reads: CASALGLRGREETQYF. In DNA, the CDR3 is TGTGCCAGCGCTCTCGGGCTACGCGGGAGGGAAGAGACCCAGTACTTC.

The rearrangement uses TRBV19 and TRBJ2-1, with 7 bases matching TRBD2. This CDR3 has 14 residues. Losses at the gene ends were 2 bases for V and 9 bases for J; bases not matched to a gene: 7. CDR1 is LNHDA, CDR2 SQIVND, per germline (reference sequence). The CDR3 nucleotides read TGTGCCAGTAGTATAATGGGACCGGGGGGTGAGCAGTTCTTC. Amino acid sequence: CASSIMGPGGEQFF.